This T cell receptor beta chain was recorded in a study of T cell responses to AZD1222 COVID-19 vaccine. Study details: Second doses that came at about 4 or about 12 weeks were put together.

Repertoires were generated with immunoSEQ multiplex PCR, while TCRdb's copy carries only in-frame clones and drops some. Counted here are under 150,000 clones, 92% occurring once; the ten biggest clones make up about 1.1%. Trimming cost V 0 bases and J 7 bases; bases outside gene matches: 2. The CDR3 has 13 amino acids. In germline, CDR1 is MNHEY, CDR2 SVGAGI. Specimen: peripheral blood, collected on day 0 of AZD1222 vaccination. The sequence derives from an adult in good health. The chain uses TRBV6-5 and TRBJ1-1, with 7 bases fitting TRBD1. The DNA of the CDR3 is TGTGCCAGCAGTTACTCGGGGGACAGTGAAGCTTTCTTT. Its protein product is CASSYSGDSEAFF.